Listed here are 18 T cell receptor beta chains from one sample, sequenced in a study of T cells in Graves' hyperthyroidism and ophthalmopathy. RNA transcripts served as the template for amplifying TCR beta CDR3 regions. HTBI primers drove first-round RT-PCR of the TCR CDR3. MiXCR was run by TCRdb on the multiplex PCR reads, yielding one entry per CDR3 protein. The sample has 350,000 or so distinct CDR3 sequences; roughly 17% are singletons. The specimen was blood. These receptors were obtained from a woman aged 25 to 45 with Graves' hyperthyroidism that later progressed to Graves' ophthalmopathy.

This clonotype was recorded at least ten times. V gene TRBV19 combines with J gene TRBJ1-1; perhaps TRBD1 as D (5 bases). The CDR3 totals 14 residues. Germline CDR1 LNHDA, CDR2 SQIVND (reference sequence). Trimming left V 3 bases short and J 7 bases short, with 15 bases between. In nucleotides, the CDR3 is TGTGCCAGTAGTATGAGAGGCGGCAGGGTTGAAGCTTTCTTT. Amino acids: CASSMRGGRVEAFF.

This clonotype was seen ten or more times. The chain uses TRBV2 and TRBJ2-1; perhaps TRBD1 as D (5 bases). The CDR3 extends over 15 amino acids. V lost 6 bases to trimming and J lost 8 bases, with 20 bases between them. CDR1 and CDR2 from the germline V gene are SNHLY and FYNNEI. The CDR3 coding sequence is TGTGCCAGCAGCCCCCTCGGGCAGGGTAAGGATGAGCAGTTCTTC. It translates to CASSPLGQGKDEQFF.

The chain recombines TRBV11-3 with TRBJ2-1; the match to TRBD2 covers 10 bases. The CDR3 consists of 18 residues. Trimming took 4 bases from V and 0 from J; bases not matched to a gene: 9. Germline values: CDR1 SGHNT, CDR2 YENEEA. CDR3 in DNA: TGTGCCAGCAGCTCAGTAGCGGGAGGCCCAAACTCCTACAATGAGCAGTTCTTC. Protein product: CASSSVAGGPNSYNEQFF. The entire variable domain, with the rest obtained from reference TRBV11-3 and TRBJ2-1, is as follows: EAGVVQSPRYKIIEKKQPVAFWCNPISGHNTLYWYLQNLGQGPELLIRYENEEAVDDSQLPKDRFSAERLKGVDSTLKIQPAELGDSAVYLCASSSVAGGPNSYNEQFFGPGTRLTVL.

Only a few counts were recorded for this clonotype. This chain connects TRBV30 to TRBJ2-3, with 9 nucleotides matching TRBD2. Germline V gives CDR1 GTSNPN, CDR2 SVGIG (reference sequence). V was clipped by 0 bases and J by 2 bases; unmatched bases: 6. The CDR3 totals 16 residues. In DNA, the CDR3 is TGTGCCTGGAGTGTAGGGGCTAGCGGGGACACAGATACGCAGTATTTT. This sequence encodes CAWSVGASGDTDTQYF.

This clonotype was detected many times. This sequence joins TRBV6-5 and TRBJ2-2; 7 nucleotides line up with TRBD2. The CDR3 is made up of 14 amino acids. Trimming removed 0 bases from V and 7 bases from J; junction bases left unmatched: 2. Germline loops: CDR1 MNHEY, CDR2 SVGAGI. The CDR3 reads CASSYSGGFGELFF. In DNA, the CDR3 is TGTGCCAGCAGTTACTCGGGAGGGTTCGGGGAGCTGTTTTTT.

The V gene is TRBV19, the J gene TRBJ1-4; 7 bases are a match to TRBD1. CDR3 length: 13 residues. Looked up from germline, CDR1 is LNHDA and CDR2 is SQIVND (reference sequence). Trimming cost V 5 bases and J 6 bases; bases outside gene matches: 3. As DNA, the CDR3 is TGTGCCAGTAGTTGGGACAGTCATGAAAAACTGTTTTTT. Its translation is CASSWDSHEKLFF. Drawing the rest from reference TRBV19 and TRBJ1-4, the complete variable domain is DGGITQSPKYLFRKEGQNVTLSCEQNLNHDAMYWYRQDPGQGLRLIYYSQIVNDFQKGDIAEGYSVSREKKESFPLTVTSAQKNPTAFYLCASSWDSHEKLFFGSGTQLSVL.

In this sample, this clonotype turned up many times. The V call is TRBV6-2 or TRBV6-3, the J call TRBJ2-1, with a possible D match to TRBD1 (5 bases). This CDR3 region has 13 residues. Germline V lookup: CDR1 MNHEY, CDR2 SVGEGT. Trimming removed 4 bases at V and 5 bases at J, with 9 bases between. The CDR3 sequence: CASSSTTDNEQFF. CDR3 DNA sequence: TGTGCCAGCAGTTCCACGACAGACAATGAGCAGTTCTTC.

This clonotype was recorded a few times. This chain links TRBV10-3 with TRBJ2-3, with 7 bases matching TRBD1. J was trimmed by 3 bases and V by 6 bases; bases with no gene match: 3. Germline V lookup: CDR1 ENHRY, CDR2 SYGVKD. This CDR3 is 13 amino acids long. In nucleotides, the CDR3 is TGTGCCATCAGGGGACAGTCGACAGATACGCAGTATTTT. This gives the protein CAIRGQSTDTQYF.

This clonotype was recorded many times. The rearrangement links TRBV10-3 to TRBJ2-5; possible D gene TRBD1, 5 bases. CDR1 and CDR2 from the germline V gene are ENHRY and SYGVKD. V was pared by 6 bases and J by 5 bases, with 10 bases between. The CDR3 covers 12 residues. CDR3 loop: CAISDSGETQYF. The CDR3 coding sequence is TGTGCCATCAGCGACAGTGGGGAGACCCAGTACTTC.

This rearrangement joins TRBV11-2 to TRBJ2-1, with D unresolved. Germline CDR1 SGHAT, CDR2 FQNNGV. The CDR3 covers 14 residues. The V end lost 0 bases, the J end lost 8 bases, and 11 bases lay between the germline ends. The CDR3 DNA reads TGTGCCAGCAGCTTAGATGCCTCGAAGGATGAGCAGTTCTTC. Translation gives CASSLDASKDEQFF.

The chain recombines TRBV28 with TRBJ2-5, with 8 bases lining up with TRBD2. CDR1 and CDR2 (germline): MDHEN, SYDVKM. The CDR3 sequence is 16 residues long. The V gene end was trimmed by 7 bases and the J gene end by 0 bases; junction bases not matched to a gene: 10. The CDR3 nucleotides read TGTGCCAGCAAAGGCCTAGCGGGTTATAACCAAGAGACCCAGTACTTC. As protein: CASKGLAGYNQETQYF. The full variable domain, with the rest looked up from reference TRBV28 and TRBJ2-5, is DVKVTQSSRYLVKRTGEKVFLECVQDMDHENMFWYRQDPGLGLRLIYFSYDVKMKEKGDIPEGYSVSREKKERFSLILESASTNQTSMYLCASKGLAGYNQETQYFGPGTRLLVL.

This clonotype was recorded at least ten times. The V gene is TRBV29-1, the J gene TRBJ2-1, with TRBD2 identical over 10 bases. The ends lost 4 bases at V and 8 bases at J; junction bases unmatched: 8. Germline V gene lookup returns CDR1 SQVTM and CDR2 ANQGSEA. The CDR3 covers 14 residues. For the CDR3, the DNA is TGCAGCGTTGTTGGGGCTAGCGGGAGCTATGAGCAGTTCTTC. Residues: CSVVGASGSYEQFF.

Ten or more counts support this clonotype. The rearrangement joins TRBV7-2 to TRBJ1-5, with no clear D. Trimming took 1 base from V and 4 from J, leaving 11 bases between them. CDR1 and CDR2 (germline): SGHTA, FQGNSA. CDR3 length equals 15 residues. This chain's CDR3 is CASSLVTGSNQPQHF. CDR3 in DNA: TGTGCCAGCAGCTTAGTCACTGGTAGTAATCAGCCCCAGCATTTT.

The sample holds many counts of this clonotype. The chain employs TRBV28 and TRBJ2-1; D may be TRBD2 (6 bases). Germline loops: CDR1 MDHEN, CDR2 SYDVKM. V lost 2 bases, J lost 2 bases, and 10 bases lay in between. CDR3 length: 15 residues. The CDR3 region has the DNA TGTGCCAGCAGTTTACCTAGCGAGACCTACAATGAGCAGTTCTTC. Amino acids: CASSLPSETYNEQFF.

This clonotype was recorded at least ten times. In DNA, the CDR3 is TGTGCCAGCAGTCAGGGGGCTCGGGAGACCCAGTACTTC. It encodes CASSQGARETQYF. The rearrangement joins TRBV6-1 to TRBJ2-5, with TRBD1 identical over 8 bases. The germline V gene has CDR1 MNHNS and CDR2 SASEGT. J was trimmed by 5 bases and V by 5 bases; bases with no gene match: 4. The CDR3 runs to 13 residues.

This clonotype was picked up a small number of times. The CDR3 region has the DNA TGCAGTGCTAGGGTTAGCGGGCCCAAAAACATTCAGTACTTC. Translation gives CSARVSGPKNIQYF. The rearrangement uses TRBV20-1 and TRBJ2-4, with TRBD2 identical over 7 bases. In germline, CDR1 is DFQATT, CDR2 SNEGSKA (reference sequence). V lost 3 bases, J lost 2 bases, and 4 bases stayed unmatched. CDR3 length: 14 amino acids.

This clonotype has a count of ten or more. The chain links TRBV7-7 to TRBJ2-3; D not resolved. There are 14 residues in the CDR3. CDR1 and CDR2 from the germline V gene are SSHAT and FNYEAQ (reference sequence). The V gene lost 3 bases and the J gene lost 4 bases, with 11 bases spanning the gap. CDR3 residues: CASSLGYGPDTQYF. In DNA form, the CDR3 reads TGTGCCAGCAGCTTGGGGTACGGGCCAGATACGCAGTATTTT. Full variable domain (outside the CDR3, taken from reference TRBV7-7 and TRBJ2-3): GAGVSQSPRYKVTKRGQDVTLRCDPISSHATLYWYQQALGQGPEFLTYFNYEAQPDKSGLPSDRFSAERPEGSISTLTIQRTEQRDSAMYRCASSLGYGPDTQYFGPGTRLTVL.

There are a few counts of this clonotype. At one end, the junction sequence differs from germline, possibly due to a read error. The chain carries TRBV6-1 and TRBJ2-1; 10 nucleotides agree with TRBD2. CDR1 is MNHNS, CDR2 SASEGT, per germline. The CDR3 totals 17 residues. CDR3: CASSVGLADATGNGQFF. Here the CDR3 DNA reads TGTGCCAGCAGTGTAGGACTAGCGGACGCGACGGGGAATGGGCAGTTCTTC.